These 3 T cell receptor beta chains share one sample of origin, sequenced in a study of breast tumors, draining lymph nodes, adjacent tissues. Axillary draining lymph nodes of breast cancer patients supplied the node samples. MiXCR, run by TCRdb on the multiplex PCR reads, gives a single entry per CDR3 protein. The table has some 140,000 distinct CDR3 sequences, approximately 20% seen once; the top ten hold under 3%. Specimen: axillary lymph node tissue. These receptors came from a female donor with breast cancer. Some clones in this sample may be carry-over from other donors' samples.

This clonotype has at least ten counts. The CDR3: CSARAQGGSAGGPEQYF. CDR3 DNA sequence: TGCAGTGCTAGAGCACAGGGTGGCAGCGCGGGAGGCCCCGAGCAGTACTTC. J is TRBJ2-7 and V is TRBV20-1; 8 bases match TRBD2. Unmatched junction bases numbered 17, after V lost 1 base and J lost 6 bases. The CDR3 is 17 residues long. Germline V lookup: CDR1 DFQATT, CDR2 SNEGSKA (reference sequence).

This clonotype was seen at least ten times. V is TRBV19 and J is TRBJ2-1; D possibly corresponds to TRBD2 (5 bases). The CDR3 spans 11 residues. V lost 1 base, J lost 10 bases, and 5 bases lay in between. The germline CDR1 and CDR2 sequences are LNHDA and SQIVND (reference sequence). CDR3: CASSIGLEQFF. The CDR3 DNA reads TGTGCCAGTAGTATAGGACTAGAGCAGTTCTTC. Drawing the rest from reference TRBV19 and TRBJ2-1, the complete variable domain is DGGITQSPKYLFRKEGQNVTLSCEQNLNHDAMYWYRQDPGQGLRLIYYSQIVNDFQKGDIAEGYSVSREKKESFPLTVTSAQKNPTAFYLCASSIGLEQFFGPGTRLTVL.

This chain connects TRBV6-6 to TRBJ1-3; perhaps TRBD1 as D (5 bases). Deletions cut 8 bases from V and 4 bases from J, with 9 bases between. CDR1 and CDR2 (germline): MNHNY, SVGAGI (reference sequence). CDR3 length: 12 amino acids. The CDR3 loop reads CASQGAGNTIYF. The CDR3 bases are TGTGCCAGCCAGGGAGCCGGAAACACCATATATTTT.